This T cell receptor beta chain was sequenced for a study of metastatic and nonmetastatic thyroid tumors. Across the whole study: Across peripheral blood and tumor or nodule tissue samples taken from malignant and benign thyroid patients, the repertoires were compared with one another. Study conclusions and caveats: Within blood and tumor, benign nodules reportedly had significantly lower TCR beta diversity than malignant thyroid tumors did.

There were no patients who had received any treatment before thyroid surgery. TCRdb ran MiXCR on the PCR reads. The data hold some 33,000 clones, with 21% observed a single time. The table lists this clone with many counts. Its antigen is undetermined. The same CDR3 is also encoded by other DNA sequences in this sample. Source material: tumor tissue. The receptor was isolated from a male donor with papillary thyroid cancer or a benign thyroid nodule (not recorded which). Some clones in this sample may be carry-over from other donors' samples.

The CDR3 is CSARPGNTQYF. The CDR3 region has the DNA TGCAGTGCGCGCCCAGGGAATACGCAGTATTTT. The genes are TRBV20-1 and TRBJ2-3; perhaps TRBD1 as D (5 bases). Germline lookup yields CDR1 DFQATT and CDR2 SNEGSKA (reference sequence). V was trimmed by 6 bases and J by 7 bases, leaving 11 bases between them. There are 11 residues in the CDR3.